These 15 T cell receptor beta chains were all obtained from the same sample, sequenced in a study of cytomegalovirus exposure and HLA in healthy donors (TCRdb year 2017). Library preparation used the immunoSEQ multiplex PCR assay. For the multiplex PCR, a mixture combining 60 forward primers for TCR Vbeta segments and 13 reverse primers for TCR Jbeta segments was used. What TCRdb holds here is the immuneACCESS table cut down to in-frame rearrangements. Part of the clones is not present; checked against another copy, under half of the missing clones reflect an unresolved V gene, and the others are unexplained. In this sample the table shows about 130,000 clones, around 81% of which occur a single time. The ten largest clones add up to about 0.7% of the sample. Sequencing input: PBMCs. These TCRs come from a man younger than 30 in good health and CMV-seronegative.

The chain employs TRBV5-1 and TRBJ1-1; the D gene is possibly TRBD1 (5 bases). The germline V and J ends were trimmed by 3 bases and 1 base, with 10 bases remaining between them. The CDR3 sequence is 14 residues long. Per the germline V gene, CDR1 is SGHRS and CDR2 is YFSETQ. The CDR3 loop reads CASSWQTENTEAFF. Here the CDR3 DNA reads TGCGCCAGCAGCTGGCAGACAGAGAACACTGAAGCTTTCTTT.

The genes are TRBV29-1 and TRBJ1-2; D gene unclear. The CDR3 totals 13 residues. CDR1 is SQVTM and CDR2 is ANQGSEA in the germline V gene. V was cut by 2 bases and J by 6 bases, with 13 bases left in between. CDR3 loop: CSVERAGGNGYTF. The CDR3 bases are TGCAGCGTTGAAAGGGCAGGAGGCAATGGCTACACCTTC.

The chain recombines TRBV7-2 with TRBJ1-3; no firm D call. Looked up from germline, CDR1 is SGHTA and CDR2 is FQGNSA. CDR3 length: 13 amino acids. V was trimmed by 5 bases and J by 7 bases, leaving 12 bases between them. The CDR3 is CASSPTADNTIYF. The CDR3, as DNA: TGTGCCAGCAGCCCAACCGCGGATAACACCATATATTTT.

This clone was detected once. This rearrangement joins TRBV6-5 to TRBJ1-2, with 7 bases that match TRBD1. The V gene's germline CDR1 is MNHEY and CDR2 SVGAGI. V shed 2 bases and J 4 bases; nucleotides not matched to a gene: 4. This CDR3 contains 14 residues. CDR3 DNA sequence: TGTGCCAGCAGTTACGCAGGGGGAGGCTATGGCTACACCTTC. This codes for CASSYAGGGYGYTF.

The sample holds one count of this clone. The chain carries TRBV27 and TRBJ1-4; D not certain. CDR1 and CDR2 (germline): MNHEY, SMNVEV (reference sequence). The CDR3 totals 14 residues. V lost 6 bases and J 3 bases, leaving 11 bases between the germline ends. CDR3 amino acids: CASRWAGPNEKLFF. In nucleotides, the CDR3 is TGTGCCAGCAGGTGGGCTGGGCCTAATGAAAAACTGTTTTTT.

V usage is TRBV6-5 and J usage is TRBJ2-4; 9 nucleotides line up with TRBD1. Germline V gene lookup returns CDR1 MNHEY and CDR2 SVGAGI. The V gene end was trimmed by 6 bases and the J gene end by 13 bases; junction bases not matched to a gene: 7. This CDR3 is built from 12 residues. CDR3 amino acids: CASRSGQGFQYF. The CDR3, as DNA: TGTGCCAGCAGGTCGGGACAGGGCTTCCAGTACTTC.

The chain employs TRBV4-3 and TRBJ2-2, with D possibly matching TRBD1 (6 bases). The ends were cut back, 3 bases at V and 5 bases at J, with 13 bases in the middle. The CDR3 extends over 15 amino acids. From germline, CDR1 is LGHNA and CDR2 YSLEER. The CDR3 region is CASSHDRLGTGELFF. The CDR3 nucleotides read TGCGCCAGCAGCCATGACAGGCTGGGAACCGGGGAGCTGTTTTTT.

CDR3 coding DNA: TGTGCCAGCAGGGTTGGGACAGGACTCTCCCGCGAGCAGTACTTC. Amino acids: CASRVGTGLSREQYF. The chain employs TRBV7-2 and TRBJ2-7, with 8 positions matching TRBD1. The J segment lost 6 bases and the V segment lost 6 bases, leaving 13 bases of the junction unmatched. CDR3 length: 15 amino acids. The germline V gene has CDR1 SGHTA and CDR2 FQGNSA. Based on the CDR3 plus reference TRBV7-2 and TRBJ2-7, the full variable domain is GAGVSQSPSNKVTEKGKDVELRCDPISGHTALYWYRQSLGQGLEFLIYFQGNSAPDKSGLPSDRFSAERTGGSVSTLTIQRTQQEDSAVYLCASRVGTGLSREQYFGPGTRLTVT.

This clone was picked up one time. CDR3 residues: CASSPSRGQYF. The CDR3 DNA reads as TGTGCCAGCAGCCCCTCGAGAGGGCAGTACTTC. The rearrangement joins TRBV16 to TRBJ2-7; unclear D gene. The V gene's germline CDR1 is KGHSY and CDR2 FQNENV. CDR3 length: 11 residues. Trimming took 4 bases from V and 9 from J, leaving 10 bases between them.

This rearrangement joins TRBV2 to TRBJ2-7, with 8 bases lining up with TRBD1. This CDR3 spans 15 amino acids. Germline V gene data show CDR1 as SNHLY and CDR2 as FYNNEI. J lost 0 bases, V lost 6 bases, and 7 bases had no gene match. The CDR3 coding sequence is TGTGCCAGCAGAGCACGGACAGGGAGCTCCTACGAGCAGTACTTC. Its translation is CASRARTGSSYEQYF.

This clone was detected a few times. V gene TRBV14 combines with J gene TRBJ1-1, with 8 bases that match TRBD1. Germline CDR1 and CDR2: SGHDN and FVKESK. V lost 1 base and J lost 4; bases outside the gene matches: 5. This CDR3 is built from 15 residues. Here the CDR3 DNA reads TGTGCCAGCAGCCAAGTAACAGGGGGGGCCACTGAAGCTTTCTTT. It translates to CASSQVTGGATEAFF.

As concerns this clone: Compared with germline, one end of the junction differs, possibly owing to a read error. V is TRBV9 and J is TRBJ1-3, with no clear D. The germline V gene has CDR1 SGDLS and CDR2 YYNGEE. CDR3 size: 15 residues. The CDR3 sequence is CASQRGESSENTIYF. The CDR3 DNA sequence: TGTGCCAGCCAGCGTGGGGAGAGCTCTGAAAACACCATATATTTT.

This clone was seen a single time. This chain links TRBV25-1 with TRBJ1-5, with 8 bases fitting TRBD1. CDR1 MGHDK and CDR2 SYGVNS come from the germline V gene. The CDR3 has 15 residues. Trimming removed 1 base from V and 3 bases from J; junction bases left unmatched: 2. This chain's CDR3 is CASSESGGTNQPQHF. CDR3 bases: TGTGCCAGCAGTGAATCAGGGGGCACCAATCAGCCCCAGCATTTT.

The chain has TRBV6-5 and TRBJ2-1, with D uncertain. This CDR3 has 13 residues. Germline CDR1 is MNHEY and CDR2 is SVGAGI. The germline V and J ends were trimmed by 4 bases and 4 bases, with 8 bases remaining between them. The CDR3 region has the DNA TGTGCCAGCAGTTTTAGGAGATACAATGAGCAGTTCTTC. Translating it yields CASSFRRYNEQFF.

The chain employs TRBV27 and TRBJ2-7; D is unresolved. The CDR3 has 11 amino acids. Per germline, CDR1 MNHEY and CDR2 SMNVEV (reference sequence). Trimming took 6 bases from V and 3 from J, leaving 6 bases between them. DNA of the CDR3: TGTGCCAGCAGAACTTACTACGAGCAGTACTTC. This sequence encodes CASRTYYEQYF.